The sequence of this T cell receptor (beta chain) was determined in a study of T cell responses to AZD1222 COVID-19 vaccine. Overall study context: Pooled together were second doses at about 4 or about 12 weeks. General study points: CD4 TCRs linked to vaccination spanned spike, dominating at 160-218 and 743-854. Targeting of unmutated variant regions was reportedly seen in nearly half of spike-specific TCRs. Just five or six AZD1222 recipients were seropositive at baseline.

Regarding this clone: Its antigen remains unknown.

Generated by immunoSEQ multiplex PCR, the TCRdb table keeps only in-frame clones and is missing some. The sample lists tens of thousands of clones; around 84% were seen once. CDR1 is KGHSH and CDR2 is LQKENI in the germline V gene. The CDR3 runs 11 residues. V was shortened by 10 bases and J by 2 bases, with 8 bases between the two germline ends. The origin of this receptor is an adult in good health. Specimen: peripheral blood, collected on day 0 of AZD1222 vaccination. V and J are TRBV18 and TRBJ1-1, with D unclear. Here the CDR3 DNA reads TGTGCCATCTACGACAACACTGAAGCTTTCTTT. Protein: CAIYDNTEAFF.